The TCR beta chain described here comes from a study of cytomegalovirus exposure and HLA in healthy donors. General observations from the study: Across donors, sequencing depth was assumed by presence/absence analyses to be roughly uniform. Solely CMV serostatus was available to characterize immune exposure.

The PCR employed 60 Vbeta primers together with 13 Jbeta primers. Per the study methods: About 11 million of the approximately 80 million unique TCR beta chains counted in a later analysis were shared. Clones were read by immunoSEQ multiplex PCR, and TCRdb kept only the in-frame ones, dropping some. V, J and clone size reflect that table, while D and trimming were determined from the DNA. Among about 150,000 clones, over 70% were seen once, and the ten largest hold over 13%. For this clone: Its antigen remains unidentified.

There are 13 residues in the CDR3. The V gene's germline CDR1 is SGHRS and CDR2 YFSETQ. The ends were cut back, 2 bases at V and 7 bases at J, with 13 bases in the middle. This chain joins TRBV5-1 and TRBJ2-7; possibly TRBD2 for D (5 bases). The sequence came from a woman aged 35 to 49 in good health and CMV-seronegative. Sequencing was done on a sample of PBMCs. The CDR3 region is CASSLEGRREQYF. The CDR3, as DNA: TGCGCCAGCAGCTTAGAGGGCCGGCGAGAGCAGTACTTC.